The 32 T cell receptor beta chains given below trace back to one sample, sequenced in a study of metastatic and nonmetastatic thyroid tumors. Every patient was untreated before thyroid surgery. TCRdb re-processed the PCR reads through MiXCR. The sample includes tens of thousands of clones, more than 9.5% seen only once; the top ten take 11%. Sample: blood. These receptors came from a female donor with papillary thyroid cancer or a benign thyroid nodule (not recorded which). Some clones in this sample may be carry-over from other donors' samples.

This clone was detected a few times. Just one base apart from a much larger clone, this may be a read error. As the CDR3 is not closed by the conserved phenylalanine or tryptophan, this likely results from a read error. The chain combines TRBV5-4 with TRBJ1-6; TRBD1 is a possible D gene (5 bases). Per germline, CDR1 SGHNT and CDR2 YYREEE (reference sequence). The length of the CDR3 is 14 residues. V shed 4 bases and J shed 8 bases, with 13 bases lying between them. CDR3 residues: CASSAGWDDSPLHL. CDR3 in DNA: TGTGCCAGCAGCGCTGGATGGGACGATTCACCCCTCCACCTT.

This clone was seen at least ten times. The chain carries TRBV12-3 or TRBV12-4 and TRBJ2-1, with TRBD2 matching 14 bases. The CDR3 has 15 amino acids. The V and J ends lost 4 bases and 9 bases, in that order; junction bases with no gene match: 5. CDR3 nucleotide sequence: TGTGCCAGCAGTTCGACTAGCGGGAGGGCCAGTGAGCAGTTCTTC. It is translated as CASSSTSGRASEQFF.

This clone was seen repeatedly, ten times or more. CDR3 in amino acids: CSARGWAGAFF. In DNA, the CDR3 is TGCAGTGCTAGGGGGTGGGCTGGTGCTTTCTTT. The genes are TRBV20-1 and TRBJ1-1; D gene unclear. The CDR3 extends over 11 amino acids. CDR1 and CDR2 (germline): DFQATT, SNEGSKA (reference sequence). Between the trimmed V and J ends, which lost 3 bases and 11 bases, there was a span of 13 bases.

This clone was detected ten times or more. This sequence joins TRBV27 and TRBJ1-4; D remains ambiguous. This CDR3 spans 12 amino acids. V gave up 8 bases and J gave up 7 bases, with 11 bases separating them. Per the germline V gene, CDR1 is MNHEY and CDR2 is SMNVEV (reference sequence). The CDR3 DNA sequence: TGTGCCAGCTCGGACCAGAGTGAAAAACTGTTTTTT. As protein: CASSDQSEKLFF.

The sample holds a few counts of this clone. The germline gene is not matched at one end of the junction; a read error may be the cause. In DNA form, the CDR3 reads TGTTCCACCTCTTGGGTAATGGGCAATCAGCCCCAGCATTTT. It yields the protein CSTSWVMGNQPQHF. The V call is TRBV15, the J call TRBJ1-5, with unresolved D. Germline CDR1 and CDR2: LNHNV and YYDKDF (reference sequence). The CDR3 has 14 amino acids.

This clone has at least ten counts. The chain joins TRBV30 to TRBJ2-5, with TRBD1 matching over 9 bases. The ends lost 1 base at V and 4 bases at J; junction bases unmatched: 7. CDR1 is GTSNPN and CDR2 is SVGIG in the germline V gene (reference sequence). The CDR3 contains 15 residues. CDR3 region: CAWSEEQGAGETQYF. The CDR3 region has the DNA TGTGCCTGGAGTGAAGAACAGGGGGCAGGAGAGACCCAGTACTTC.

In this sample, this clone turned up many times. The V call is TRBV19, the J call TRBJ1-1; unclear D gene. The CDR3 has 14 residues. Per the germline V gene, CDR1 is LNHDA and CDR2 is SQIVND (reference sequence). The V gene lost 3 bases and the J gene lost 1 base, with 9 bases spanning the gap. The DNA for the CDR3 is TGTGCCAGTAGTATCAGTCCGGGGAACACTGAAGCTTTCTTT. It codes for CASSISPGNTEAFF.

The J gene is TRBJ2-7, the V gene TRBV20-1; no firm D call. The CDR3 extends over 11 amino acids. Germline V gene sequence: CDR1 DFQATT, CDR2 SNEGSKA (reference sequence). The ends were cut back, 6 bases at V and 3 bases at J, with 9 bases in the middle. CDR3 DNA sequence: TGCAGTGCGGACCACTACTACGAGCAGTACTTC. Encoded protein: CSADHYYEQYF.

At least ten counts were recorded for this clone. The rearrangement joins TRBV30 to TRBJ1-2; D gene uncertain. Trimming cost V 0 bases and J 5 bases, with 4 bases left between them. The length of the CDR3 is 11 residues. Germline assignment: CDR1 GTSNPN and CDR2 SVGIG (reference sequence). The CDR3 spells CAWSVLYGYTF. The CDR3 DNA reads as TGTGCCTGGAGTGTACTATATGGCTACACCTTC.

This clone appeared many times. The chain recombines TRBV20-1 with TRBJ1-2; no definite D call. CDR3 length: 13 residues. V gave up 1 base and J gave up 4 bases, with 10 bases separating them. Germline CDR1 DFQATT, CDR2 SNEGSKA (reference sequence). The CDR3 nucleotides read TGCAGTGCTAGAGTGACTCAAGGCTATGGCTACACCTTC. The encoded protein is CSARVTQGYGYTF.

This clone was picked up many times. CDR3 bases: TGCAGTGCACGGGCCCTCACAGATACGCAGTATTTT. It translates to CSARALTDTQYF. The chain links TRBV20-1 to TRBJ2-3; D uncertain. Trimming took 6 bases from V and 2 from J, leaving 9 bases between them. This CDR3 spans 12 amino acids. From germline, CDR1 is DFQATT and CDR2 SNEGSKA (reference sequence).

The chain's CDR3 is CASARGSSYEQYF. The DNA for the CDR3 is TGTGCCAGTGCCCGGGGGTCGTCCTACGAGCAGTACTTC. The chain uses TRBV19 and TRBJ2-7; a possible D gene is TRBD2 (6 bases). CDR1 is LNHDA, CDR2 SQIVND, per germline (reference sequence). The CDR3 runs 13 residues. The V and J ends lost 8 bases and 1 base respectively, with 12 bases between them.

This clone occurred many times. This chain joins TRBV9 and TRBJ1-5; 7 bases are a match to TRBD1. Germline V gene data show CDR1 as SGDLS and CDR2 as YYNGEE. V lost 4 bases and J lost 6; bases outside the gene matches: 7. The CDR3 has 14 amino acids. Here the CDR3 DNA reads TGTGCCAGCAGCCCTGGGACAGTCGGTCAGCCCCAGCATTTT. Amino acid sequence: CASSPGTVGQPQHF.

This clone has ten or more counts. This chain links TRBV7-2 with TRBJ2-1; 8 positions agree with TRBD1. The germline V gene encodes CDR1 SGHTA and CDR2 FQGNSA. CDR3 length: 15 amino acids. The V and J ends lost 5 bases and 0 bases, in that order; junction bases with no gene match: 3. CDR3 amino acids: CASSSDRGSYNEQFF. The CDR3 bases are TGTGCCAGCAGCAGCGACAGGGGCTCCTACAATGAGCAGTTCTTC.

In this sample, this clone turned up many times. V gene TRBV4-1 combines with J gene TRBJ2-7; unclear D gene. V lost 2 bases and J 3 bases, leaving 14 bases between the germline ends. The CDR3 length is 15 residues. The germline V gene has CDR1 MGHRA and CDR2 YSYEKL. CDR3 sequence: CASSQTVGIYYEQYF. The CDR3 DNA follows: TGCGCCAGCAGCCAAACAGTCGGAATTTACTACGAGCAGTACTTC.

This clone has ten or more counts. The gene calls are TRBV19 and TRBJ2-1, with D possibly being TRBD2 (6 bases). The germline V and J ends were trimmed by 5 bases and 5 bases, with 10 bases remaining between them. CDR3 length equals 13 residues. Germline CDR1 is LNHDA and CDR2 is SQIVND (reference sequence). CDR3 DNA sequence: TGTGCCAGTAGTTATAGCGGTAACAATGAGCAGTTCTTC. Protein product: CASSYSGNNEQFF.

This clone was recorded many times. The V and J genes are TRBV9 and TRBJ1-6; D perhaps matches TRBD1 (5 bases). The CDR3 consists of 15 residues. Germline V gene sequence: CDR1 SGDLS, CDR2 YYNGEE. The V end was cut by 3 bases, the J end by 8 bases, with 15 bases between. The CDR3 reads CASSGFRDRDSPLHF. The DNA for the CDR3 is TGTGCCAGCAGCGGGTTCCGGGACCGTGATTCACCCCTCCACTTT.

This clone was recorded at least ten times. J is TRBJ2-2 and V is TRBV12-3 or TRBV12-4, with 13 bases that match TRBD2. Trimming cost V 5 bases and J 2 bases; bases outside gene matches: 5. This CDR3 is built from 17 residues. CDR3 DNA: TGTGCCAGCAGTCGGACTAGCGGGAGCCGAAACACCGGGGAGCTGTTTTTT. Protein: CASSRTSGSRNTGELFF.

The sample holds many counts of this clone. The chain employs TRBV20-1 and TRBJ2-1; 8 nucleotides line up with TRBD2. The CDR3 contains 19 residues. Germline V gene sequence: CDR1 DFQATT, CDR2 SNEGSKA (reference sequence). Losses at the gene ends were 2 bases for V and 2 bases for J; bases not matched to a gene: 17. The CDR3 DNA follows: TGCAGTGCTAGAAGTACAGGGATCTTTGGACTAGCCCCCTACAATGAGCAGTTCTTC. It encodes CSARSTGIFGLAPYNEQFF.

This clone was counted many times. The gene calls are TRBV7-6 and TRBJ2-3; D is tentatively TRBD1 or TRBD2 (5 bases each). V lost 5 bases to trimming and J lost 6 bases, with 18 bases between them. The CDR3 is 15 amino acids. Germline lookup yields CDR1 SGHVS and CDR2 FNYEAQ. CDR3 protein: CASSHVVVEGDTQYF. The CDR3 coding sequence is TGTGCCAGCAGCCACGTTGTGGTAGAGGGGGATACGCAGTATTTT.

About this clone itself: No conserved phenylalanine or tryptophan ends this CDR3, so it is likely a read error. The gene calls are TRBV20-1 and TRBJ2-7, with 8 positions matching TRBD1. The CDR3 is 14 amino acids. After removal of 5 bases from V and 1 base from J, the junction contained 7 bases not matched to a gene. The germline CDR1 and CDR2 sequences are DFQATT and SNEGSKA (reference sequence). The CDR3 reads CSAPRQGLSYEQYL. The CDR3 DNA reads as TGCAGTGCTCCGCGACAGGGGCTTTCCTACGAGCAGTACCTC.

This clone was seen ten or more times. Additional DNA sequences in this sample encode the identical CDR3. The V call is TRBV20-1, the J call TRBJ2-3; 10 bases fit TRBD2. This CDR3 is built from 13 residues. CDR1 and CDR2 from the germline V gene are DFQATT and SNEGSKA (reference sequence). CDR3 residues: CSRLSGRGDTQYF. CDR3 in DNA: TGCAGCCGACTGAGCGGGAGGGGAGATACGCAGTATTTT.

This clone was seen repeatedly, ten times or more. The chain has TRBV2 and TRBJ2-7; 7 bases fit TRBD1. There are 11 residues in the CDR3. V lost 7 bases to trimming and J lost 9 bases; unmatched junction nucleotides: 6. CDR1 is SNHLY and CDR2 is FYNNEI in the germline V gene. This CDR3 is CASNESGGQYF. CDR3 sequence (DNA): TGTGCCAGCAATGAGTCAGGGGGGCAGTACTTC.

In its sample, this clone was seen many times. V usage is TRBV4-2 and J usage is TRBJ2-4; a possible D gene is TRBD1 (5 bases). Germline loops: CDR1 LGHNA, CDR2 YNFKEQ. The CDR3 loop spans 15 amino acids. V lost 1 base and J lost 8, with 15 bases in between. The CDR3 DNA is TGTGCCAGCAGCCAAGCGGCAGGGTTATCAGACATTCAGTACTTC. Encoded protein: CASSQAAGLSDIQYF.

This clone was found many times. The chain has TRBV7-9 and TRBJ2-7, with 12 bases lining up with TRBD2. The germline V gene has CDR1 SEHNR and CDR2 FQNEAQ (reference sequence). CDR3 length equals 13 residues. V shed 5 bases, J shed 6 bases, and the junction held 2 bases outside the gene matches. The CDR3 region is CASSRLAGVEQYF. Here the CDR3 DNA reads TGTGCCAGCAGCCGACTAGCGGGAGTCGAGCAGTACTTC.

This clone was observed many times. The chain links TRBV5-1 to TRBJ2-2; D not resolved. V lost 0 bases and J 0 bases, leaving 9 bases between the germline ends. The CDR3 sequence is 16 residues long. Germline values: CDR1 SGHRS, CDR2 YFSETQ. The DNA of the CDR3 is TGCGCCAGCAGCTTGGAAGTGGGCGCGAACACCGGGGAGCTGTTTTTT. This codes for CASSLEVGANTGELFF.

V usage is TRBV5-1 and J usage is TRBJ2-3; D could derive from TRBD1 or TRBD2 (6 bases each). Germline V gene sequence: CDR1 SGHRS, CDR2 YFSETQ. This CDR3 is 12 amino acids long. The V end was cut by 5 bases, the J end by 6 bases, with 10 bases between. CDR3 DNA sequence: TGCGCCAGCAGAGGGGGGTTCGATACGCAGTATTTT. Translation gives CASRGGFDTQYF.

The table lists this clone with many counts. This chain joins TRBV19 and TRBJ1-1; D is perhaps TRBD1 (5 bases). V shed 3 bases and J shed 4 bases, with 12 bases lying between them. The germline V gene encodes CDR1 LNHDA and CDR2 SQIVND (reference sequence). This CDR3 region has 14 residues. The CDR3 region has the DNA TGTGCCAGTAGTATGGGAGGTAGGGGCACTGAAGCTTTCTTT. Translating gives CASSMGGRGTEAFF.

This clone has more than one count but fewer than ten. This clone may be a read error of a much larger clone one base away. The rearrangement joins TRBV29-1 to TRBJ1-2; 11 nucleotides align to TRBD1. V lost 3 bases, J lost 8 bases, and 5 bases stayed unmatched. Germline values: CDR1 SQVTM, CDR2 ANQGSEA. The CDR3 has 13 amino acids. This CDR3 reads CSVEDRGRFGYTF. The CDR3 coding sequence is TGCAGCGTTGAGGACAGGGGGCGCTTCGGCTACACCTTC. The entire variable domain, with the rest obtained from reference TRBV29-1 and TRBJ1-2, is as follows: SAVISQKPSRDICQRGTSLTIQCQVDSQVTMMFWYRQQPGQSLTLIATANQGSEATYESGFVIDKFPISRPNLTFSTLTVSNMSPEDSSIYLCSVEDRGRFGYTFGSGTRLTVV.

The table lists this clone with many counts. This chain links TRBV5-6 with TRBJ2-1; D is unclear. The CDR3 has 13 amino acids. Trimming left V 0 bases short and J 5 bases short, with 6 bases between. Germline V gives CDR1 SGHDT, CDR2 YYEEEE. The CDR3 loop is CASSLEYNNEQFF. The CDR3 DNA reads as TGTGCCAGCAGCTTGGAATATAACAATGAGCAGTTCTTC.

This clone has at least ten counts. J is TRBJ1-3 and V is TRBV19; TRBD1 is a possible D gene (5 bases). There are 14 residues in the CDR3. Per germline, CDR1 LNHDA and CDR2 SQIVND (reference sequence). The ends were cut back, 1 base at V and 10 bases at J, with 14 bases in the middle. This CDR3 reads CASSIAGRPGTIYF. The CDR3, as DNA: TGTGCCAGTAGTATAGCTGGCCGTCCAGGGACCATATATTTT.

This clone was detected ten times or more. The V call is TRBV30, the J call TRBJ2-2; D is tentatively TRBD1 or TRBD2 (6 bases each). This CDR3 is built from 15 residues. Germline V gene sequence: CDR1 GTSNPN, CDR2 SVGIG (reference sequence). Trimming cost V 4 bases and J 2 bases, with 14 bases left between them. The DNA for the CDR3 is TGTGCCTGGAAAGGGGGGAGGCTAAACACCGGGGAGCTGTTTTTT. It specifies CAWKGGRLNTGELFF.